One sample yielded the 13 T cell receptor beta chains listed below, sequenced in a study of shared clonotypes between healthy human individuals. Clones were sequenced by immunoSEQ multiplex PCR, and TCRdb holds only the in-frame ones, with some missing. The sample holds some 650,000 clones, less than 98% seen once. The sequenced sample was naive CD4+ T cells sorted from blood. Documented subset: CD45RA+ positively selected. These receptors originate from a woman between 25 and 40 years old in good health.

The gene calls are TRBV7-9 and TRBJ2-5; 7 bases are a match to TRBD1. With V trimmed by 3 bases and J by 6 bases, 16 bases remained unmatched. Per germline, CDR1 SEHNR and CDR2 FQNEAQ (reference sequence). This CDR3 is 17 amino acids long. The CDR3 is CASSLLKQWRGGQTQYF. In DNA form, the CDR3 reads TGTGCCAGCAGCTTGCTAAAACAGTGGCGAGGGGGCCAGACCCAGTACTTC.

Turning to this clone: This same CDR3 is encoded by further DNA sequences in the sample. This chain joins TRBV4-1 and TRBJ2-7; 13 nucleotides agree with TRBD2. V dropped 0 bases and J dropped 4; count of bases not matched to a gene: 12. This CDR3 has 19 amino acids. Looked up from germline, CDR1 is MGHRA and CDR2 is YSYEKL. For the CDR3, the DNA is TGCGCCAGCAGCCAAGAAGTCCTTACACCGGGACTAGCGGGATACGAGCAGTACTTC. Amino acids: CASSQEVLTPGLAGYEQYF.

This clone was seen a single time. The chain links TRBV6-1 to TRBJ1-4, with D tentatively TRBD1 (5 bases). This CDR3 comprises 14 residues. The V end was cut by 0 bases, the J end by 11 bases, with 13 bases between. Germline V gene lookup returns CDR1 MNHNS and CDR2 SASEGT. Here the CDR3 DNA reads TGTGCCAGCAGTGAAGCGCAGAGGGGAGAGAAACTGTTTTTT. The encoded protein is CASSEAQRGEKLFF.

The CDR3 DNA sequence: TGTGCCAGCAGGGCAGGGGGCCTCAATCAGCCCCAGCATTTT. Translating gives CASRAGGLNQPQHF. The chain has TRBV6-6 and TRBJ1-5, with TRBD1 matching over 8 bases. V lost 6 bases to trimming and J lost 3 bases; unmatched junction nucleotides: 4. Germline values: CDR1 MNHNY, CDR2 SVGAGI (reference sequence). The CDR3 totals 14 residues.

In DNA, the CDR3 is TGTGCCAGCAGCTCTGGGGGACAGACCTACGAGCAGTACTTC. Its protein product is CASSSGGQTYEQYF. The V and J genes are TRBV7-9 and TRBJ2-7; TRBD1 agrees at 7 bases. Trimming cost V 4 bases and J 2 bases; bases outside gene matches: 5. CDR3 length equals 14 residues. Germline V gene data show CDR1 as SEHNR and CDR2 as FQNEAQ (reference sequence). Based on the CDR3 plus reference TRBV7-9 and TRBJ2-7, the full variable domain is DTGVSQNPRHKITKRGQNVTFRCDPISEHNRLYWYRQTLGQGPEFLTYFQNEAQLEKSRLLSDRFSAERPKGSFSTLEIQRTEQGDSAMYLCASSSGGQTYEQYFGPGTRLTVT.

The CDR3 DNA follows: TGTGCCACCAGCAGGGGCCAGGGAGATTACACTGAAGCTTTCTTT. Its translation is CATSRGQGDYTEAFF. The rearrangement joins TRBV15 to TRBJ1-1; possible D gene TRBD1, 5 bases. CDR3 length: 15 residues. The germline CDR1 and CDR2 sequences are LNHNV and YYDKDF (reference sequence). With 3 bases removed from V and 3 bases from J, the gap between germline ends came to 14 bases.

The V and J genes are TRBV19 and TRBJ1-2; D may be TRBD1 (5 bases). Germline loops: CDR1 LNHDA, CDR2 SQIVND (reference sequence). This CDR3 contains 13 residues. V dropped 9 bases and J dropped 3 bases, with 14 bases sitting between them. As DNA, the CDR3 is TGTGCCAGAACTATTAGGGGAGACTATGGCTACACCTTC. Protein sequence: CARTIRGDYGYTF.

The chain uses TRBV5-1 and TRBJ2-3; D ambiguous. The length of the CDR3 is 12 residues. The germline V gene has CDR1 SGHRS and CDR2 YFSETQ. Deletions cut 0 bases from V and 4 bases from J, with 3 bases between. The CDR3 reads CASSLVSDTQYF. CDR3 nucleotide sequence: TGCGCCAGCAGCTTGGTCTCAGATACGCAGTATTTT.

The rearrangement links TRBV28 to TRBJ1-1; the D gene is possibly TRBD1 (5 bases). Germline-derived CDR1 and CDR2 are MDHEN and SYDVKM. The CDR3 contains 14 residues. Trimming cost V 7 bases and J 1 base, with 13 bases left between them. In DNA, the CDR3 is TGTGCCAGCAATTACGGGACGGCGAACACTGAAGCTTTCTTT. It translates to CASNYGTANTEAFF.

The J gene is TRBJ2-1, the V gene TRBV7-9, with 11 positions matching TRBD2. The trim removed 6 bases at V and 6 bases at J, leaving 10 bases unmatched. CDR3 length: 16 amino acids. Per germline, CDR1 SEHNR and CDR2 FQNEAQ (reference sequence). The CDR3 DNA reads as TGTGCCAGCAGTCAAATTAGCGGGAGGGCTACCAATGAGCAGTTCTTC. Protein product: CASSQISGRATNEQFF.

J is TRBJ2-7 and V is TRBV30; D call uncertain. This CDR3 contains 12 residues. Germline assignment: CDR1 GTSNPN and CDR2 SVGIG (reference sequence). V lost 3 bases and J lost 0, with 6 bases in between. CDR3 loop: CAWSTNSYEQYF. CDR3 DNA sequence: TGTGCCTGGAGCACTAACTCCTACGAGCAGTACTTC.

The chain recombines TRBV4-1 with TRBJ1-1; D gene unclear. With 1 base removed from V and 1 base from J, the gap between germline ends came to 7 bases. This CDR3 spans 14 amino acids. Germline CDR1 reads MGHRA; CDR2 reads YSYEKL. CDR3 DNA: TGCGCCAGCAGCCAAGGACGGGAGAACACTGAAGCTTTCTTT. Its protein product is CASSQGRENTEAFF.

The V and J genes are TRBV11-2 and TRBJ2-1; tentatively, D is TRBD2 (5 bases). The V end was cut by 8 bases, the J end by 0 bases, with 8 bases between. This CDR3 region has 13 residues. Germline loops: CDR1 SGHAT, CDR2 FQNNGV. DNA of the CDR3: TGTGCCAGCGGGAGCGGCTCCTACAATGAGCAGTTCTTC. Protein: CASGSGSYNEQFF. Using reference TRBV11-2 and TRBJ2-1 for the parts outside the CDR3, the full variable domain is EAGVAQSPRYKIIEKRQSVAFWCNPISGHATLYWYQQILGQGPKLLIQFQNNGVVDDSQLPKDRFSAERLKGVDSTLKIQPAKLEDSAVYLCASGSGSYNEQFFGPGTRLTVL.